A single T cell receptor beta chain is shown here with its context. Which antigen it targets is not known. The sample holds no much larger clone one base away, and base qualities are not on file. The sample contains more than one DNA sequence encoding this CDR3. The sample is drawn from a study of shared clonotypes between healthy human individuals (dated by TCRdb to the early 2020s). Study-wide context: The cohort included three men and a couple of women between 18 and 49 years of age. For each donor, CD4 naive and CD4 memory were each run on three plates, CD8 naive on two plates, and CD8 memory on one plate. To estimate repertoire size and how much clonotypes are shared between individuals, the study performed deep sequencing of blood TCR repertoires from about five healthy adults. Different laboratories and diverse techniques were used to prepare libraries and sequence TCR repertoires, to increase sequencing depth and limit assay-specific biases. Between about 0.94 and 8.9 billion PBMCs per donor were obtained by leukapheresis.

Using the deep immunoSEQ assay, multiplex PCR amplified TCR CDR3 regions from genomic DNA. Extracted genomic DNA from each cell subset was spread evenly across all wells of several immunoSEQ 96-well plates, with each plate serving as a replicate. For sorted subsets, about 200 ng genomic DNA, equal to 25,000 to 35,000 T cell genomes, was loaded into each replicate PCR. The purified libraries were quantified using a Qubit 3.0 fluorometer, sized with a Bioanalyzer 2100, and then quantified again using the KAPA Library Quantification kit. Each immunoSEQ 96-well plate was sequenced on its own single-read 150-cycle Illumina NextSeq 550 flow cell. The authors processed their data as follows. The immunoSEQ output contained only junctional sequences without quality scores, so filtering could not match that applied to full-length reads. To assign V/J genes and CDR3, sequences were annotated against IMGT germline references using PyIR, a Python wrapper for IgBLAST v1.9. Reads were filtered out if the reads had weak V/J assignments (E-value above 1e-6), no CDR3, stop codons, out-of-frame junctions, or ambiguous translated residues. V3J clonotypes were defined as sequences sharing the same inferred V gene, J gene, and CDR3 amino acid sequence. The percentage overlap between two repertoires was calculated by dividing the number of shared unique clonotypes by the size of the smaller repertoire. Richness of each repertoire was evaluated using RTK rarefaction, the Chao1 estimator, and Recon v2.1 estimates of unobserved clonotypes. Generation probabilities were computed with OLGA for all TCRbeta clonotypes obtained by the gDNA method from a few donors. TCRdb re-hosts the immuneACCESS table, in-frame sequences only. Its copies lack some clones; in the studies checked, an unresolved V gene accounts for under half of them, and the cause for the rest is not known. V and J calls plus clone size are reproduced from that table; the DNA served to infer D and trimming. Within this sample are 400,000 to 600,000 clones, with 95% to 97% of them counted one time only. Clones ranked in the top ten supply about 0.064% of the sample.

A distance of 2 bases separates the germline ends of V and J, which lose 0 bases and 2 bases respectively. Including cysteine and phenylalanine, the CDR3 has 13 amino acids. Here the CDR3 DNA is all that survives: 39 bases in frame from base 1. Based on the germline V gene, the CDR1 and CDR2 sequences are SGHRS and YFSETQ. Healthy HIV-negative adults with no recently reported acute infections or vaccinations were included as donors. Only Caucasian adults living in Nashville, Tennessee, USA were represented among the donors. CD4+ T cells were enriched by magnetic negative selection, after which naive cells were positively selected on CD45RA and the negative fraction was taken as the memory subset. Blood was collected by leukapheresis, and PBMCs were isolated by Ficoll-Histopaque density gradient centrifugation and then cryopreserved in liquid nitrogen vapor phase. Analytical flow cytometry was used to check the purity and quantity of each magnetically sorted T cell population. Each sorted fraction had its genomic DNA isolated and then quantified by UV absorbance on a Nanodrop 2000c.

Summary of the overall study and its limitations: Because the study included only a small number of donors, the genetic and exposure-history diversity represented was limited. Rarefaction of sorted-subset datasets indicated incomplete sequencing despite the large sequencing depth. Higher generation probabilities were observed for clonotypes shared by all four sorted-subset donors than for non-shared clonotypes. Based on pairwise subsampling, the degree of clonotype sharing among donors was expected to be affected by sequencing depth. Only blood was sampled, and tissue TCR repertoires likely differ from those in blood. Naive subsets generally had larger estimated clonotype richness than memory subsets did. Approximately 5% of naive CD4, 3.5% of naive CD8, around 2.3% of memory CD4, and approximately 0.4% of memory CD8 clonotypes were shared across four donors.

Here the chain combines TRBV5-1 and TRBJ2-2; confidence is insufficient to name the D gene. Sequencing was performed on naive CD4+ T cells sorted from blood. The cell subset or site label corresponds to: CD45RA+ positively selected. This TCR came from a woman in her twenties or thirties in good health. The nucleotide sequence reads as follows: TGCGCCAGCAGCTTGGGAAACACCGGGGAGCTGTTTTTT. Its translation is CASSLGNTGELFF.